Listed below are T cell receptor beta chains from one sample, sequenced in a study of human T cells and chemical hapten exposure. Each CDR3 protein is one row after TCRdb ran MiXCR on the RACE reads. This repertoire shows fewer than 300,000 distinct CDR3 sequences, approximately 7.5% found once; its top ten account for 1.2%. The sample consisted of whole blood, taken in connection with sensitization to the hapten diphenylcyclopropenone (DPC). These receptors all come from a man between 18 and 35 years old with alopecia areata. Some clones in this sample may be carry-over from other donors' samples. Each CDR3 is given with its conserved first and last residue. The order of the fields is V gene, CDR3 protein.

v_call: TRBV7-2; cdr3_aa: CASSPKWGRTDTQYF
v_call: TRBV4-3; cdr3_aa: CASSQDTENTGELFF
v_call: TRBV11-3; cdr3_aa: CASSLSGGRGYTF
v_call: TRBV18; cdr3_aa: CASSPGPKTNTGELFF
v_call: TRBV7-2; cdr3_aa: CASSLRGSSYNEQFF
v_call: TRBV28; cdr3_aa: CASSLFGWSSYNEQFF
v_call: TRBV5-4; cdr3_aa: CASSLPGRNTEAFF
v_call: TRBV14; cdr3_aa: CASSQDMGGLFNEQFF
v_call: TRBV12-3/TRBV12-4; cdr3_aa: CASSLMETQYF
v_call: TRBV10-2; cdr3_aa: CASSVAGTSGETDTQYF
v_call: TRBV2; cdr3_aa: CASSEQGGNQPQHF
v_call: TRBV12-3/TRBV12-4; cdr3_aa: CASSFRGTTYEQYF
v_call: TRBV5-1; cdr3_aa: CASSLAFRTGRNTEAFF
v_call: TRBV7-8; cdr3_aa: CASSRGLSYEQYF
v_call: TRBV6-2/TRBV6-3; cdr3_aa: CASTDQKLYNEQFF
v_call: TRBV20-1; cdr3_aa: CSARDRAVSYNEQFF
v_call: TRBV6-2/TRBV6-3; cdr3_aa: CASRPIPGANVLTF
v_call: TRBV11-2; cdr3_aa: CASSHPGTLYEQYF
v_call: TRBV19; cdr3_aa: CASSIGELAGGRQFF
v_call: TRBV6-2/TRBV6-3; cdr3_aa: CASSYNTGYQPQHF
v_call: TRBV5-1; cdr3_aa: CASSLANRQNEKLFF
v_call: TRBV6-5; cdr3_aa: CASTPGTGNSPLHF
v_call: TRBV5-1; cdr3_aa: CASSLATGSNEQFF
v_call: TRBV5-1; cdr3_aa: CASSPGTANTEAFF
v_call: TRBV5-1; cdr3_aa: CASAMGATGELFF
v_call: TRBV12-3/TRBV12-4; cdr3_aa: CASSLDRGRKGKLFF
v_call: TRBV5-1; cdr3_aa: CASSLDPGSYNEQFF
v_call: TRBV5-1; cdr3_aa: CASQLARSSYNEQFF
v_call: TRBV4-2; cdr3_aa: CASSQGYDGYTEAFF
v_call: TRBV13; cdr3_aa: CASSLVGRAPGANVLTF
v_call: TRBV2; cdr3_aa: CANMRAVNTEAFF
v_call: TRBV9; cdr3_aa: CASSVEVNRIGETQYF
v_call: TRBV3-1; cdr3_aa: CASSQDVAEETQYF
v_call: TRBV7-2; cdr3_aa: CASSLRPTSLSGNTIYF
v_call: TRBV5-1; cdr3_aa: CASSSMTGTPYEQYF
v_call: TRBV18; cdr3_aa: CASSPAGSPGEQYF
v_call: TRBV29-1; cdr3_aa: CSAGDTGELFF
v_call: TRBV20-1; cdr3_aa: CSAVGTAYGYTF
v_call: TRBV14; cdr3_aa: CASSPQGLNQPQHF
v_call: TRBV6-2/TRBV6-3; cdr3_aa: CASEGQESLLYEQYF
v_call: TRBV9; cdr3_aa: CASSPDYVTQYF
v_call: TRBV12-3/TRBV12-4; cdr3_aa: CASSLRGEEFF
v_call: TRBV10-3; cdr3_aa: CAISLMTGIYGYTF
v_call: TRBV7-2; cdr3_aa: CASSLQDRVATEAFF
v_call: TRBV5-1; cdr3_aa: CASSPDRGTGEKLFF
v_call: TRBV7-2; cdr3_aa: CASSFSGLAGRERYAQYF
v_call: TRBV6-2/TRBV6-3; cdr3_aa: CATFGDRRIGYEQYF
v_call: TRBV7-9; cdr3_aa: CASSSRRGDTQYF
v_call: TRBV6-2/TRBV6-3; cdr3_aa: CASSYRAAYEQYF
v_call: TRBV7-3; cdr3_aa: CASSPSGAGLTDTQYF
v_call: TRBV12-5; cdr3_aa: CASKGSTLQETQYF
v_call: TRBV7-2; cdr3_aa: CASSLPGTGLNEQFF
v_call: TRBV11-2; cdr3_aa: CASSLSSIQALYGYTF
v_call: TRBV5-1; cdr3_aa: CASSLAISQGAYEQYF
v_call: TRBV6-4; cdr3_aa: CASTMTGGSGYNEQFF
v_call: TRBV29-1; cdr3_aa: CSCTLGQGTISNQPQHF
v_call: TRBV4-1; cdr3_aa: CASSPDRGTAEAFF
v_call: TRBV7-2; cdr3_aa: CASSLIRYNEQFF